The present TCR beta chain was sequenced within a study of blood T cell repertoires in COVID-19. Study-wide context: Sites across the United States, Italy and Spain contributed samples from acute and convalescent COVID-19. Sources were T cells, B-cell-depleted T cells, or PBMCs; the material itself was cDNA or gDNA.

V lost 0 bases and J lost 7, with 19 bases in between. The CDR3 runs to 18 residues. Per the germline V gene, CDR1 is LGHNA and CDR2 is YNFKEQ. Original processing methods: Counts of nucleated cells, estimated from reference gene primer amplification, were obtained. Assay used: immunoSEQ multiplex PCR; TCRdb lists only in-frame clones, some missing. From that table come the V and J calls and clone size; the DNA was used to work out D and trimming. The table lists some 700,000 clones, around 89% of them singletons. The rearrangement joins TRBV4-2 to TRBJ1-6; D is perhaps TRBD1 (5 bases). The sequence derives from a woman in her late teens or twenties with acute or convalescent COVID-19. Sequencing was carried out using peripheral blood. The CDR3 loop reads CASSQDQHPGGDNSPLHF. As DNA, the CDR3 is TGTGCCAGCAGCCAAGATCAGCATCCAGGAGGGGACAATTCACCCCTCCACTTT.